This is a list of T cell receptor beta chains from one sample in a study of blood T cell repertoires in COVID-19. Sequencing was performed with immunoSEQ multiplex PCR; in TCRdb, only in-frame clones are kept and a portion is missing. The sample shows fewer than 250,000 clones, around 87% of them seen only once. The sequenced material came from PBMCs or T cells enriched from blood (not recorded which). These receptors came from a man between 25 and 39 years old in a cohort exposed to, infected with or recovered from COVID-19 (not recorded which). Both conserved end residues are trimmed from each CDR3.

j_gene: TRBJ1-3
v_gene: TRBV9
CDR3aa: ASSPGEFSGNTIY

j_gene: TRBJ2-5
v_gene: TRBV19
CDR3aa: ASRGTGRETQY

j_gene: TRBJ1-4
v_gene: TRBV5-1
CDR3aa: ASSTDRGPNEKLF

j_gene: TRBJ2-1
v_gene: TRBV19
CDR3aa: ASSRPGLAGVNEQF

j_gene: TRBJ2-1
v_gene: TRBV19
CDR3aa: ASSIQAGEVNEQF

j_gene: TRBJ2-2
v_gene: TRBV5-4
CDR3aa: ASSLQGLNTGELF

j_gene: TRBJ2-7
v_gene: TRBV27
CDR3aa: ASSFIPRRQGYEQY

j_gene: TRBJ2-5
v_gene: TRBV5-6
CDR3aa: ASSLTLGQETQY

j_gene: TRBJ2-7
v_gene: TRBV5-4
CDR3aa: ASSFATRSYEQY

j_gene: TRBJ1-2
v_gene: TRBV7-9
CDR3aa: ASSPGQGKANYGYT

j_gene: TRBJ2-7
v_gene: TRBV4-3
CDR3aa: ASSQDIAGRYEQY

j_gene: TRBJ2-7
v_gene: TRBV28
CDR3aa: ASSLRGGGYEQY

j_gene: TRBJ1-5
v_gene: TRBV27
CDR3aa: ASSSTGVQPQH

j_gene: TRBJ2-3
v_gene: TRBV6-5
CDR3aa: ASSYWSRGTDTQY

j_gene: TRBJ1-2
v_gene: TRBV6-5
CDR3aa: ASGKTGGVYGYT

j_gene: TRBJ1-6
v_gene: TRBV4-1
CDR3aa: ASSQAASSYNSPLH

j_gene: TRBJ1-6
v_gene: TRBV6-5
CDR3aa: ASSNPGNSPLH

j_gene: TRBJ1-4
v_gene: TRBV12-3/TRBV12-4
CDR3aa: ASSPVPNEKLF

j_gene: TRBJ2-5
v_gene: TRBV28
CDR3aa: ASYQGGSETQY

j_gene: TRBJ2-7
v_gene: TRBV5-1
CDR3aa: ASSLNRGLSYEQY

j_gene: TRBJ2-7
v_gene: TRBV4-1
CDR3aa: ASSQVKGLAGGAPYEQY

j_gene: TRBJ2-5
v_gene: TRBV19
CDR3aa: ASSSRDTPHN

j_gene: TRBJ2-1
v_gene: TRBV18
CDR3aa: ASFPRGQGAWNEQF

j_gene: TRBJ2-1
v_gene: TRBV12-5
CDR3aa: ASGLLPGGGGWGEQF

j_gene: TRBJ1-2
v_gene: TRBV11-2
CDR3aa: ASSSTSKGGGNYGYT

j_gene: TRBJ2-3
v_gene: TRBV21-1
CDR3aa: ASSPWASGGTDTQY

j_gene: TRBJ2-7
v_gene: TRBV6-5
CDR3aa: ASGEGGPRGYEQY

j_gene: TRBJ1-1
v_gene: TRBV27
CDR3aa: ASSLAMGGNTEAF

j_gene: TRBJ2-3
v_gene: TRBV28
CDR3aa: ASSVQDSTDTQY

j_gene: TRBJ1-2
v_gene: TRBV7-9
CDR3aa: ASSDRPGYT